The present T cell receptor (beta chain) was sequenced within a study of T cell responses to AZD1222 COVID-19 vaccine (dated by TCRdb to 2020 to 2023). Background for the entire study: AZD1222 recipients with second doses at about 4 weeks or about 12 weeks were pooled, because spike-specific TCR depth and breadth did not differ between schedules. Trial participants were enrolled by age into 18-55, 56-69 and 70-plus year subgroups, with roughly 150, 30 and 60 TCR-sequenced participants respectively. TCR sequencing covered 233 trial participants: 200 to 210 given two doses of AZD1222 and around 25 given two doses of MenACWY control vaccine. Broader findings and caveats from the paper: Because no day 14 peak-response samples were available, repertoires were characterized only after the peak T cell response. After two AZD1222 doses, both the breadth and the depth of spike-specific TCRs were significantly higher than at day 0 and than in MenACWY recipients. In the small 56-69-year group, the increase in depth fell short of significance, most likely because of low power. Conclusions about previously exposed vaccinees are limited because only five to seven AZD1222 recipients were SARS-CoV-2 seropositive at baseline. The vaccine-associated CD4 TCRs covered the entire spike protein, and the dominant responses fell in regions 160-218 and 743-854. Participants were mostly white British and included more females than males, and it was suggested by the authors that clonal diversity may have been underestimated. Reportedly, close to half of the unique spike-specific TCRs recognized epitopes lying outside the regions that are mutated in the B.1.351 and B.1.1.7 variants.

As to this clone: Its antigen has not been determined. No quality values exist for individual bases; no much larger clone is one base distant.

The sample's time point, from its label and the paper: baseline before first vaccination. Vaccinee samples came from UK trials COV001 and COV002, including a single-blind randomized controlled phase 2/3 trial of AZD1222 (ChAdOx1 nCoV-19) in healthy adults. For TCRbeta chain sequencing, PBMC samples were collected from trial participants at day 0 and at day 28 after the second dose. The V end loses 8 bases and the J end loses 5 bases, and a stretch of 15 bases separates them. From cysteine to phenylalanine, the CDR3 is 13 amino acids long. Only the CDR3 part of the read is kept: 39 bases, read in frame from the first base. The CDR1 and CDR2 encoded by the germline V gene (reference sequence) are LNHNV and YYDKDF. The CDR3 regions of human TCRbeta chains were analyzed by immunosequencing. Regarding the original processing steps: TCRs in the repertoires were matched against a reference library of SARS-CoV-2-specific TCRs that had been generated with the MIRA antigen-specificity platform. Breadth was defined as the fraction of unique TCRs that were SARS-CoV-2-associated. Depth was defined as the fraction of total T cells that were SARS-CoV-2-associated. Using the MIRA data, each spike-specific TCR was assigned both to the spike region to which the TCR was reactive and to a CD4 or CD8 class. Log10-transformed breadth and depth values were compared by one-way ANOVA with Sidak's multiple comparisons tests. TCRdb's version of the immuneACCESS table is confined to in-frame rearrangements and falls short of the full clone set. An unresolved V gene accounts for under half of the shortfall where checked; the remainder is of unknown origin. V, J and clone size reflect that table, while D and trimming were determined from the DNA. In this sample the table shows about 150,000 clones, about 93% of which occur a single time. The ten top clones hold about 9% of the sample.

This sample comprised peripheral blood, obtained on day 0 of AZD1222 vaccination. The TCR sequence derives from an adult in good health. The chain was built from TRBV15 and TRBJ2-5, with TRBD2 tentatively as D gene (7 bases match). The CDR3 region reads CATRRRGAETQYF. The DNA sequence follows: TGTGCCACCCGCCGTCGGGGGGCGGAGACCCAGTACTTC.